This is a list of T cell receptor beta chains from one sample in a study of technical replicates of blood from four donors. Some clones are missing from TCRdb's copy, which holds only in-frame ones; the method was immunoSEQ multiplex PCR. This table holds roughly 69,000 clones, 70% to 90% found once. The sequenced material came from PBMCs. The origin of the receptors is a human donor in good health. Some clones in this sample may be carry-over from other donors' samples. Each CDR3 is given with its conserved first and last residue. The order of the fields is J gene, V gene, D gene, clone size, CDR3 protein, CDR3 DNA. The D gene is left open where the match is weak. Clone sizes are given selectively: once, few, many, or a class where the clone is expanded.

j_call: TRBJ1-3; v_call: TRBV28; d_call: TRBD1; clone_size: NA; cdr3_aa: CASSFLRTGSGNTIYF; cdr3_nt: TGTGCCAGCAGTTTCCTTAGGACAGGCTCTGGAAACACCATATATTTT
j_call: TRBJ1-1; v_call: TRBV10-3; d_call: NA; clone_size: NA; cdr3_aa: CAISDSRGVEAFF; cdr3_nt: TGTGCCATCAGTGACTCCAGGGGCGTTGAAGCTTTCTTT
j_call: TRBJ1-6; v_call: TRBV9; d_call: TRBD1; clone_size: NA; cdr3_aa: CASSWAGGNSPLHF; cdr3_nt: TGTGCCAGCAGCTGGGCAGGGGGGAATTCACCCCTCCACTTT
j_call: TRBJ1-2; v_call: TRBV20-1; d_call: NA; clone_size: NA; cdr3_aa: CSAQTTRGYTF; cdr3_nt: TGCAGTGCCCAAACGACGCGGGGCTACACCTTC
j_call: TRBJ2-1; v_call: TRBV14; d_call: NA; clone_size: NA; cdr3_aa: CASSLWDINEQFF; cdr3_nt: TGTGCCAGCAGCCTATGGGACATAAATGAGCAGTTCTTC
j_call: TRBJ1-4; v_call: TRBV6-1; d_call: TRBD1; clone_size: NA; cdr3_aa: CASSPGTGHEKLFF; cdr3_nt: TGTGCCAGCAGTCCAGGGACAGGGCATGAAAAACTGTTTTTT
j_call: TRBJ2-3; v_call: TRBV10-3; d_call: NA; clone_size: NA; cdr3_aa: CAISESSGGLGTDTQYF; cdr3_nt: TGTGCCATCAGTGAGTCGTCCGGCGGCCTTGGCACAGATACGCAGTATTTT
j_call: TRBJ2-3; v_call: TRBV5-1; d_call: NA; clone_size: NA; cdr3_aa: CASSLADRPTDTQYF; cdr3_nt: TGCGCCAGCAGCTTGGCCGACAGGCCCACAGATACGCAGTATTTT
j_call: TRBJ1-6; v_call: TRBV28; d_call: TRBD1; clone_size: NA; cdr3_aa: CASRPTHLTGNWSPLHF; cdr3_nt: TGTGCCAGCAGACCCACACATTTGACAGGGAACTGGTCACCCCTCCACTTT
j_call: TRBJ1-3; v_call: TRBV30; d_call: NA; clone_size: NA; cdr3_aa: CAWTISGNTIYF; cdr3_nt: TGTGCCTGGACAATCTCTGGAAACACCATATATTTT
j_call: TRBJ1-4; v_call: TRBV15; d_call: NA; clone_size: NA; cdr3_aa: CATSRAGSGKSNEKLFF; cdr3_nt: TGTGCCACCAGCAGAGCGGGCTCGGGGAAGAGCAATGAAAAACTGTTTTTT
j_call: TRBJ2-5; v_call: TRBV15; d_call: NA; clone_size: NA; cdr3_aa: CATSRGPGTQETQYF; cdr3_nt: TGTGCCACCAGCAGAGGGCCCGGGACTCAAGAGACCCAGTACTTC
j_call: TRBJ2-3; v_call: TRBV21-1; d_call: NA; clone_size: NA; cdr3_aa: CASIPSWGGDTDTQYF; cdr3_nt: TGTGCCAGCATCCCTTCGTGGGGGGGCGACACAGATACGCAGTATTTT
j_call: TRBJ2-7; v_call: TRBV11-2; d_call: TRBD2; clone_size: NA; cdr3_aa: CASSGGGVEQYF; cdr3_nt: TGTGCCAGCAGCGGGGGGGGAGTAGAGCAGTACTTC
j_call: TRBJ1-6; v_call: TRBV7-9; d_call: NA; clone_size: few; cdr3_aa: CASSSSDSPLHF; cdr3_nt: TGTGCCAGCAGCTCCTCGGATTCACCCCTCCACTTT
j_call: TRBJ1-2; v_call: TRBV6-5; d_call: TRBD1; clone_size: NA; cdr3_aa: CASSTGGDRNGYTF; cdr3_nt: TGTGCCAGCAGTACAGGGGGCGATCGGAATGGCTACACCTTC
j_call: TRBJ2-4; v_call: TRBV4-2; d_call: NA; clone_size: few; cdr3_aa: CASRPLLAANIQYF; cdr3_nt: TGTGCCAGCAGACCACTACTAGCTGCCAACATTCAGTACTTC
j_call: TRBJ2-7; v_call: TRBV5-6; d_call: TRBD1; clone_size: NA; cdr3_aa: CASSLVGTGGREQYF; cdr3_nt: TGTGCCAGCAGCTTGGTCGGGACAGGGGGACGAGAGCAGTACTTC
j_call: TRBJ2-7; v_call: TRBV10-3; d_call: TRBD1; clone_size: NA; cdr3_aa: CAIRADRAGSEQYF; cdr3_nt: TGTGCCATCAGGGCGGACAGGGCCGGATCCGAGCAGTACTTC
j_call: TRBJ1-1; v_call: TRBV5-1; d_call: NA; clone_size: few; cdr3_aa: CASSLYDTEAFF; cdr3_nt: TGCGCCAGCAGCTTGTATGACACTGAAGCTTTCTTT
j_call: TRBJ1-2; v_call: TRBV11-2; d_call: TRBD1; clone_size: NA; cdr3_aa: CASSSAGTAYGYTF; cdr3_nt: TGTGCCAGCAGCTCGGCCGGGACAGCTTATGGCTACACCTTC
j_call: TRBJ2-1; v_call: TRBV7-9; d_call: NA; clone_size: NA; cdr3_aa: CASSLVQGGYEQFF; cdr3_nt: TGTGCCAGCAGCTTGGTACAGGGGGGGTATGAGCAGTTCTTC
j_call: TRBJ2-5; v_call: TRBV7-9; d_call: TRBD1; clone_size: few; cdr3_aa: CASSMGGSRDRGARETQYF; cdr3_nt: TGTGCCAGCAGCATGGGAGGGTCCCGGGACAGGGGGGCAAGAGAGACCCAGTACTTC
j_call: TRBJ1-1; v_call: TRBV18; d_call: NA; clone_size: NA; cdr3_aa: CASSYSYGGPEAFF; cdr3_nt: TGTGCCAGCTCGTATAGTTACGGGGGACCTGAAGCTTTCTTT
j_call: TRBJ1-4; v_call: TRBV5-1; d_call: TRBD1; clone_size: NA; cdr3_aa: CASSLAGGQEKLFF; cdr3_nt: TGCGCCAGCAGCCTCGCAGGGGGTCAGGAAAAACTGTTTTTT
j_call: TRBJ2-5; v_call: TRBV25-1; d_call: TRBD2; clone_size: NA; cdr3_aa: CASSDLAGGQETQYF; cdr3_nt: TGTGCCAGCAGTGACTTAGCGGGGGGGCAAGAGACCCAGTACTTC
j_call: TRBJ2-3; v_call: TRBV9; d_call: NA; clone_size: NA; cdr3_aa: CASSVGGLLTDTQYF; cdr3_nt: TGTGCCAGCAGCGTAGGAGGCCTACTCACAGATACGCAGTATTTT
j_call: TRBJ2-1; v_call: TRBV29-1; d_call: NA; clone_size: NA; cdr3_aa: CSVLTAPGEQFF; cdr3_nt: TGCAGCGTCCTAACGGCGCCGGGTGAGCAGTTCTTC
j_call: TRBJ2-2; v_call: TRBV6-4; d_call: TRBD1; clone_size: NA; cdr3_aa: CASKKTGDTGELFF; cdr3_nt: TGTGCCAGCAAGAAGACAGGGGATACCGGGGAGCTGTTTTTT
j_call: TRBJ1-3; v_call: TRBV10-3; d_call: NA; clone_size: NA; cdr3_aa: CAISESGRKLYF; cdr3_nt: TGTGCCATCAGTGAGTCGGGCAGGAAGTTATATTTT
j_call: TRBJ2-1; v_call: TRBV5-6; d_call: NA; clone_size: NA; cdr3_aa: CASSWAGGPNNEQFF; cdr3_nt: TGTGCCAGCAGCTGGGCCGGGGGGCCGAACAATGAGCAGTTCTTC
j_call: TRBJ1-2; v_call: TRBV4-3; d_call: TRBD1; clone_size: NA; cdr3_aa: CASSQEAGTGIGYTF; cdr3_nt: TGCGCCAGCAGCCAAGAGGCCGGGACAGGGATAGGCTACACCTTC
j_call: TRBJ2-1; v_call: TRBV4-1; d_call: NA; clone_size: NA; cdr3_aa: CASGGISRGEQFF; cdr3_nt: TGCGCCAGCGGGGGCATATCTAGGGGTGAGCAGTTCTTC
j_call: TRBJ2-2; v_call: TRBV7-6; d_call: TRBD2; clone_size: NA; cdr3_aa: CASGASGAGELFF; cdr3_nt: TGTGCCAGCGGGGCTAGCGGGGCCGGGGAGCTGTTTTTT
j_call: TRBJ2-7; v_call: TRBV6-5; d_call: NA; clone_size: NA; cdr3_aa: CASRDFSTYEQYF; cdr3_nt: TGTGCCAGCAGGGACTTTTCGACCTACGAGCAGTACTTC
j_call: TRBJ2-7; v_call: TRBV14; d_call: NA; clone_size: NA; cdr3_aa: CASSQVISYEQYF; cdr3_nt: TGTGCCAGCAGCCAAGTTATATCCTACGAGCAGTACTTC
j_call: TRBJ2-7; v_call: TRBV7-8; d_call: NA; clone_size: NA; cdr3_aa: CASSQQAGGQGEQYF; cdr3_nt: TGTGCCAGCAGCCAACAGGCGGGTGGCCAGGGGGAGCAGTACTTC
j_call: TRBJ1-1; v_call: TRBV7-9; d_call: NA; clone_size: NA; cdr3_aa: CASTPGLVTEAFF; cdr3_nt: TGTGCCAGCACCCCCGGGTTGGTCACTGAAGCTTTCTTT
j_call: TRBJ1-2; v_call: TRBV5-3; d_call: NA; clone_size: NA; cdr3_aa: CARSLDRANYGYTF; cdr3_nt: TGTGCCAGAAGCTTGGACAGAGCTAACTATGGCTACACCTTC
j_call: TRBJ2-7; v_call: TRBV6-5; d_call: TRBD1; clone_size: NA; cdr3_aa: CASSYQGQGAYEQYF; cdr3_nt: TGTGCCAGCAGTTACCAGGGGCAGGGGGCTTACGAGCAGTACTTC
j_call: TRBJ2-1; v_call: TRBV4-2; d_call: TRBD2; clone_size: NA; cdr3_aa: CASTPSSGSSYNEQFF; cdr3_nt: TGTGCCAGCACCCCCAGTAGCGGGAGCTCCTACAATGAGCAGTTCTTC
j_call: TRBJ2-1; v_call: TRBV7-9; d_call: TRBD2; clone_size: NA; cdr3_aa: CASSLASGGSNEQFF; cdr3_nt: TGTGCCAGCAGCTTGGCAAGCGGGGGGAGTAATGAGCAGTTCTTC